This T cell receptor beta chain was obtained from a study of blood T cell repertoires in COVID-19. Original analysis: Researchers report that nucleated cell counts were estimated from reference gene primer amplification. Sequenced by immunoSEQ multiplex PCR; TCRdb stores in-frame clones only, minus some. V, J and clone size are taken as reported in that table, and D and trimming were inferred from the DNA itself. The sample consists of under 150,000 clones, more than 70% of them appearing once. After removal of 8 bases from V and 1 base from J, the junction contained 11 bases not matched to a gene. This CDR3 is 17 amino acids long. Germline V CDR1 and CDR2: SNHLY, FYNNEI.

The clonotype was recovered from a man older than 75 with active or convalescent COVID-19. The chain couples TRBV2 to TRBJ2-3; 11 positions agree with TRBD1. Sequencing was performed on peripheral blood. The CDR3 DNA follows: TGTGCCAGCCGCAGTGTGGGACAGGGGGACCGCACAGATACGCAGTATTTT. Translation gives CASRSVGQGDRTDTQYF.